The 18 T cell receptor beta chains below were found in one sample sequenced in a study of T-cell reconstitution after alpha-beta-depleted transplantation in children. As it was prepared, the TCRbeta library received unique molecular identifiers. TCRdb re-called the PCR reads through MiXCR, storing one row per CDR3 protein. The sample carries approximately 980,000 distinct CDR3 sequences, 25% to 35% recorded once. This specimen consisted of PBMCs, mostly from graft donor cells, obtained 360 days after TCRalphabeta/CD19-depleted stem cell transplant. These receptors originate from a boy in the first two years of life who had a stem cell transplant for SCID, so the T cells may come from the graft donor.

The V and J genes are TRBV5-1 and TRBJ2-1; 9 bases align to TRBD1. Germline V gene sequence: CDR1 SGHRS, CDR2 YFSETQ. Trimming removed 1 base from V and 9 bases from J; junction bases left unmatched: 11. The CDR3 totals 16 residues. Here the CDR3 DNA reads TGCGCCAGCAGCTTGAGGGGACAGGGTTCTGTTTTTGAGCAGTTCTTC. It is translated as CASSLRGQGSVFEQFF.

With respect to this clonotype: A much larger clone differs by one base, so this may be a read error. J is TRBJ2-3 and V is TRBV2, with unresolved D. The germline V gene has CDR1 SNHLY and CDR2 FYNNEI. The ends were cut back, 4 bases at V and 4 bases at J, with 6 bases in the middle. The CDR3 sequence is 12 residues long. CDR3 nucleotides: TGTGCCAGCAGTGGCCCCCCAGATACGCAGTATTTT. As protein: CASSGPPDTQYF.

This clonotype was picked up a small number of times. One junction end disagrees with the germline gene, perhaps due to a read error. The CDR3 nucleotides read TGCAGCGCTAAAAAGGACAGGGGGAGAAACGAGCAGTACTTC. Protein: CSAKKDRGRNEQYF. The V call is TRBV20-1, the J call TRBJ2-7; 10 positions match TRBD1. CDR3 size: 14 residues. The V gene's germline CDR1 is DFQATT and CDR2 SNEGSKA (reference sequence).

This clonotype was picked up a small number of times. This sequence joins TRBV6-5 and TRBJ1-2; possible D gene TRBD1, 5 bases. The CDR3 is 14 amino acids. Per germline, CDR1 MNHEY and CDR2 SVGAGI. The ends were cut back, 0 bases at V and 6 bases at J, with 11 bases in the middle. The CDR3 DNA reads TGTGCCAGCAGTTACTCCAGTTCGACAGATGGCTACACCTTC. Translation: CASSYSSSTDGYTF.

This clonotype was counted a few times. The chain couples TRBV9 to TRBJ2-5; 15 bases agree with TRBD2. Trimming cost V 3 bases and J 9 bases; bases outside gene matches: 6. Looked up from germline, CDR1 is SGDLS and CDR2 is YYNGEE. This CDR3 is built from 15 residues. DNA of the CDR3: TGTGCCAGCAGCGAGGACGGGACTAGCGGGGGGTCCCAGTACTTC. Its protein product is CASSEDGTSGGSQYF.

This sequence joins TRBV2 and TRBJ2-1; TRBD2 agrees at 12 bases. V trimming: 4 bases; J trimming: 8 bases; junction bases outside the gene matches: 9. There are 16 residues in the CDR3. CDR1 and CDR2 from the germline V gene are SNHLY and FYNNEI. The CDR3 reads CASSGLAGAFVDEQFF. CDR3 sequence (DNA): TGTGCCAGCAGTGGACTAGCGGGGGCTTTCGTTGATGAGCAGTTCTTC.

This clonotype was counted at least ten times. CDR3 DNA sequence: TGTGCCAGCAGTTACGGGCGGGGGAGCTACAATGAGCAGTTCTTC. Its translation is CASSYGRGSYNEQFF. This chain uses TRBV6-5 with TRBJ2-1; TRBD2 matches at 7 bases. J lost 3 bases, V lost 2 bases, and 4 bases had no gene match. The CDR3 runs to 15 residues. CDR1 MNHEY and CDR2 SVGAGI come from the germline V gene.

This clonotype appeared a few times. The rearrangement links TRBV4-3 to TRBJ2-5; the D gene is possibly TRBD2 (5 bases). The CDR3 runs to 16 residues. V dropped 4 bases and J dropped 5 bases, with 20 bases sitting between them. The V gene's germline CDR1 is LGHNA and CDR2 YSLEER. DNA for the CDR3: TGCGCCAGCAGCCTTGGGAGTGGCAGTCCCAGGGAGACCCAGTACTTC. It codes for CASSLGSGSPRETQYF.

This clonotype was counted a few times. The gene calls are TRBV29-1 and TRBJ1-4; TRBD1 is a possible D gene (6 bases). This CDR3 has 13 residues. V was clipped by 5 bases and J by 4 bases, with 11 bases between them. Per germline, CDR1 SQVTM and CDR2 ANQGSEA. The CDR3 bases are TGCAGCGTTCAAGGGGGGGTTAATGAAAAACTGTTTTTT. It translates to CSVQGGVNEKLFF. The variable domain in full, with the rest retrieved from reference TRBV29-1 and TRBJ1-4, is SAVISQKPSRDICQRGTSLTIQCQVDSQVTMMFWYRQQPGQSLTLIATANQGSEATYESGFVIDKFPISRPNLTFSTLTVSNMSPEDSSIYLCSVQGGVNEKLFFGSGTQLSVL.

Regarding this clonotype: Mismatch with germline at one junction end may stem from a read error. The chain uses TRBV10-3 and TRBJ2-7; the D is unclear. The germline gives CDR1 ENHRY, CDR2 SYGVKD. The CDR3 sequence is 14 residues long. CDR3 nucleotide sequence: TGTGCCATCGGTGAACATCTAAGCTCCTACGAGCAGTACTTC. As protein: CAIGEHLSSYEQYF.

This clonotype occurred a few times. The CDR3 DNA reads as TGCAGTGCAACCACAGGGGCAGATACGCAGTATTTT. Its translation: CSATTGADTQYF. This rearrangement joins TRBV20-1 to TRBJ2-3; 7 positions agree with TRBD1. V shed 6 bases, J shed 4 bases, and the junction held 4 bases outside the gene matches. This CDR3 is 12 amino acids long. CDR1 DFQATT and CDR2 SNEGSKA come from the germline V gene (reference sequence).

This clonotype was detected ten times or more. The rearrangement joins TRBV29-1 to TRBJ2-2, with D unclear. V lost 2 bases and J 0 bases, leaving 7 bases between the germline ends. The V gene's germline CDR1 is SQVTM and CDR2 ANQGSEA. This CDR3 has 14 amino acids. CDR3 DNA sequence: TGCAGCGTTGAACGAATAGCGAACACCGGGGAGCTGTTTTTT. Protein product: CSVERIANTGELFF.

This clonotype was seen only once. V is TRBV5-4 and J is TRBJ1-1; a weak D match, TRBD1 (6 bases). The ends were cut back, 1 base at V and 0 bases at J, with 22 bases in the middle. Germline loops: CDR1 SGHNT, CDR2 YYREEE (reference sequence). The CDR3 has 19 amino acids. The DNA of the CDR3 is TGTGCCAGCAGCTTGCGGGTGGGGACACGGCCCTTTCTGAACACTGAAGCTTTCTTT. Its translation: CASSLRVGTRPFLNTEAFF.

The CDR3 reads CASSPNSFGTSEAFF. CDR3 DNA sequence: TGCGCCAGCAGCCCTAATTCGTTCGGGACATCTGAAGCTTTCTTT. V and J are TRBV5-1 and TRBJ1-1, with a possible D match to TRBD1 (6 bases). Per germline, CDR1 SGHRS and CDR2 YFSETQ. CDR3 size: 15 residues. Trimming took off 4 bases at V and 6 bases at J, with 19 bases between the two ends.

This clonotype was picked up a small number of times. V gene TRBV6-5 combines with J gene TRBJ1-1, with D possibly matching TRBD1 (5 bases). Germline-derived CDR1 and CDR2 are MNHEY and SVGAGI. Deletions cut 6 bases from V and 1 base from J, with 15 bases between. The CDR3 is 15 residues long. Here the CDR3 reads CASSAQGSGNTEAFF. As DNA, the CDR3 is TGTGCCAGCAGCGCCCAGGGCTCGGGGAACACTGAAGCTTTCTTT.

The chain is built from TRBV12-3 or TRBV12-4 and TRBJ2-5; 10 bases match TRBD2. V lost 4 bases to trimming and J lost 5 bases; unmatched junction nucleotides: 16. The CDR3 loop spans 18 amino acids. As DNA, the CDR3 is TGTGCCAGCAGTTCCCCCCAGTTGCTAGCGGGGGTCTGGGAGACCCAGTACTTC. Encoded protein: CASSSPQLLAGVWETQYF.

This clonotype showed up just a few times. The chain employs TRBV14 and TRBJ2-3; D not certain. CDR1 is SGHDN, CDR2 FVKESK, per germline. Trimming took 1 base from V and 10 from J, leaving 12 bases between them. The CDR3 is made up of 13 amino acids. The CDR3 is CASSQGFFSPQYF. The CDR3 bases are TGTGCCAGCAGCCAAGGGTTTTTCAGCCCGCAGTATTTT. Complete variable domain (other parts from reference TRBV14 and TRBJ2-3): EAGVTQFPSHSVIEKGQTVTLRCDPISGHDNLYWYRRVMGKEIKFLLHFVKESKQDESGMPNNRFLAERTGGTYSTLKVQPAELEDSGVYFCASSQGFFSPQYFGPGTRLTVL.

In its sample, this clonotype was seen a few times. This chain connects TRBV5-1 to TRBJ2-1; TRBD2 is a possible D gene (7 bases). V lost 3 bases, J lost 6 bases, and 13 bases lay in between. This CDR3 is 14 amino acids long. The germline V gene has CDR1 SGHRS and CDR2 YFSETQ. In nucleotides, the CDR3 is TGCGCCAGCAGCTACTGGGGGGGCGGCAATGAGCAGTTCTTC. It translates to CASSYWGGGNEQFF.